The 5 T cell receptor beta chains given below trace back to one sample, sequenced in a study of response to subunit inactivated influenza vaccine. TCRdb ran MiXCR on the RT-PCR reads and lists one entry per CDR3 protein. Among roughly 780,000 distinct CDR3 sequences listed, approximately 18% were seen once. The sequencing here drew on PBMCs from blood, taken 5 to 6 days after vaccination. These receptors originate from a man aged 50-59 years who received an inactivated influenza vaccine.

The CDR3 DNA reads as TGTGCCACCAGTGATTTTAGGCGGGGACAAGAGACCCAGTACTTC. It encodes CATSDFRRGQETQYF. This chain joins TRBV24-1 and TRBJ2-5; D is possibly TRBD2 (6 bases). This CDR3 is built from 15 residues. The V gene's germline CDR1 is KGHDR and CDR2 SFDVKD. Trimming removed 1 base from V and 2 bases from J, with 10 bases in between.

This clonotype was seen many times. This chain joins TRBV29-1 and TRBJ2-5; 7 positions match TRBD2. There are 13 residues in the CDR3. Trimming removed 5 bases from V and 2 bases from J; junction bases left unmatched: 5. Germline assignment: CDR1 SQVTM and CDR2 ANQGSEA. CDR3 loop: CSVSSGNQETQYF. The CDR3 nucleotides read TGCAGCGTTTCTAGCGGAAATCAAGAGACCCAGTACTTC.

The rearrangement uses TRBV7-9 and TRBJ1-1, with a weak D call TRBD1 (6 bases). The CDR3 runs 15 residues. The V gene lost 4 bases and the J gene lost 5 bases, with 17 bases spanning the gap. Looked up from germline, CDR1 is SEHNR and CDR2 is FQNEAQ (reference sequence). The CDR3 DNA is TGTGCCAGCAGCTCCCACACGTTACAGGGAACTGAAGCTTTCTTT. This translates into CASSSHTLQGTEAFF.

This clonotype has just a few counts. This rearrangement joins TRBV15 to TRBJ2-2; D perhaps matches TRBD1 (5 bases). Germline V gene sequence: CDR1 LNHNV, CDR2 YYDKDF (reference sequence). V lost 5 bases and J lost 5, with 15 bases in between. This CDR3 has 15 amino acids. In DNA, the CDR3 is TGTGCCACCAGCTTCGACAGAACCTCTACCGGGGAGCTGTTTTTT. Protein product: CATSFDRTSTGELFF. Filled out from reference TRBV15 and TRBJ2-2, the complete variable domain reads DAMVIQNPRYQVTQFGKPVTLSCSQTLNHNVMYWYQQKSSQAPKLLFHYYDKDFNNEADTPDNFQSRRPNTSFCFLDIRSPGLGDTAMYLCATSFDRTSTGELFFGEGSRLTVL.

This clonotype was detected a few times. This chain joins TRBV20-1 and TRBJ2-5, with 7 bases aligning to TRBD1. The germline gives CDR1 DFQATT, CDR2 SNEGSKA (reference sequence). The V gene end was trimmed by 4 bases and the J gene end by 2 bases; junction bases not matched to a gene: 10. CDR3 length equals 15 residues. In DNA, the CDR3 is TGCAGTGCTACAACTTGGACAGGTTCTCAAGAGACCCAGTACTTC. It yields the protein CSATTWTGSQETQYF.